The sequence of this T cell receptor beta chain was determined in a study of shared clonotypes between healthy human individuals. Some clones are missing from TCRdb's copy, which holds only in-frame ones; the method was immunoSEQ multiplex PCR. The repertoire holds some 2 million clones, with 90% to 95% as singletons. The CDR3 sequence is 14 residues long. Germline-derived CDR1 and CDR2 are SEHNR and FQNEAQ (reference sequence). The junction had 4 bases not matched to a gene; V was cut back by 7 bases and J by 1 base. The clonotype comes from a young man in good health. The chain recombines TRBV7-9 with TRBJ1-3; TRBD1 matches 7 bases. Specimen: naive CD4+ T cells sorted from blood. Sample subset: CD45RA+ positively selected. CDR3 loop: CASTQGGSGNTIYF. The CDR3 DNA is TGTGCCAGCACCCAGGGGGGATCTGGAAACACCATATATTTT.